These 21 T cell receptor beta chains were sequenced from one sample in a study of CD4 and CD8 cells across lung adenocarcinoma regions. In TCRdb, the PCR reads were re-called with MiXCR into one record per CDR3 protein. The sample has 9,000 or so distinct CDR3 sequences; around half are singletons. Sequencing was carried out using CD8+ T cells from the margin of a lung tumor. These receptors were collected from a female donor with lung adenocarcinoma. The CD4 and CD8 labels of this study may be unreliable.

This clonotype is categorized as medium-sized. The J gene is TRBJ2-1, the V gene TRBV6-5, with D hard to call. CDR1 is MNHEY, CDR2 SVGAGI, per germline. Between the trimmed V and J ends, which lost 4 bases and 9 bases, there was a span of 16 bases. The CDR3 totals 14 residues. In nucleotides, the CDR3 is TGTGCCAGCAGTTCTGGACCGGGTACGGGTGAGCAGTTCTTC. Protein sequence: CASSSGPGTGEQFF.

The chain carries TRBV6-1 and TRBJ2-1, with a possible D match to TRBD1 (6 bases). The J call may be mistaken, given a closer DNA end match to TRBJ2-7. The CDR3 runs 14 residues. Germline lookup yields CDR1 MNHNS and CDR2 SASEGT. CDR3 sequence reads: CASREQGGSYEQYV. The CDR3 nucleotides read TGTGCCAGCAGAGAACAGGGTGGAAGCTACGAGCAGTACGTC.

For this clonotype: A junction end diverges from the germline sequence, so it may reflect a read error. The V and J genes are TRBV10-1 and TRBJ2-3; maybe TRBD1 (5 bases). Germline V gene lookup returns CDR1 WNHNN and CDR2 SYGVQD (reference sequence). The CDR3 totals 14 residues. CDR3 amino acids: CAGKGMQDKNMQYF. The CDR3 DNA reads TGCGCCGGCAAGGGGATGCAAGACAAAAACATGCAGTATTTC.

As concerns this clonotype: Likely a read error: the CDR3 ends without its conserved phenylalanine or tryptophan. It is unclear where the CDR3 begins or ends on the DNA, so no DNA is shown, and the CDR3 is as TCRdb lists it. CDR3: CASSPLGATETQFL. The chain links TRBV6-1 to TRBJ2-5; TRBD1 was called by the table and not checked on the DNA. Counting both end residues, the CDR3 totals 14 amino acids. Germline V gene sequence: CDR1 MNHNS, CDR2 SASEGT.

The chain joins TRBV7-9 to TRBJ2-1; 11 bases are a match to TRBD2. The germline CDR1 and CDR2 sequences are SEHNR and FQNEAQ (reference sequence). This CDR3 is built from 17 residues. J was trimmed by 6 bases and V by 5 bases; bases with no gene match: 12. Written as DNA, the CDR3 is TGTGCCAGCAGCCCCCGACGGCTAGCGGGAGGAGGCAATGAGCAGTTCTTC. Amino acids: CASSPRRLAGGGNEQFF.

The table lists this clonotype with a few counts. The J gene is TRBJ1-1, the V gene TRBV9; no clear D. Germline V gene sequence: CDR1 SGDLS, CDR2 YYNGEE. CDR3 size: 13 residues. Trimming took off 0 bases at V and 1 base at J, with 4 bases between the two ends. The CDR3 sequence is CASSVVSNTEAFF. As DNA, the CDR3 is TGTGCCAGCAGCGTAGTCTCGAACACTGAAGCTTTCTTT.

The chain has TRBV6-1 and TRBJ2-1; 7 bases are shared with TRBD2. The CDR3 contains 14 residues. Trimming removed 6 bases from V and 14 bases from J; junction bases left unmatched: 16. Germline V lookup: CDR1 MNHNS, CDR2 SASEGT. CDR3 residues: CASRNPGLHNEEFF. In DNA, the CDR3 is TGTGCCAGCAGAAACCCGGGACTACACAACGAAGAGTTCTTC.

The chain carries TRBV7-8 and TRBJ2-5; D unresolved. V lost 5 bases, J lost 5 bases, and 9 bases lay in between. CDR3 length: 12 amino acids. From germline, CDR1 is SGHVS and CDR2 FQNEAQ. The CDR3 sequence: CASSGPRETQYF. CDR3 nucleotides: TGTGCCAGCAGCGGACCACGGGAGACCCAGTACTTC. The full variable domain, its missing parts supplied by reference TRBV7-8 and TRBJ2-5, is GAGVSQSPRYKVAKRGQDVALRCDPISGHVSLFWYQQALGQGPEFLTYFQNEAQLDKSGLPSDRFFAERPEGSVSTLKIQRTQQEDSAVYLCASSGPRETQYFGPGTRLLVL.

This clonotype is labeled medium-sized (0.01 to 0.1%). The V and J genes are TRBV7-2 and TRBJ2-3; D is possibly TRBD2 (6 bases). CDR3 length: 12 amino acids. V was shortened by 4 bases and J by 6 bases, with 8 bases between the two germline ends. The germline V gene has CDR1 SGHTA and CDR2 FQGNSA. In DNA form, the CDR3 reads TGTGCCAGCAGCTCAGGAGGGGATACGCAGTATTTT. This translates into CASSSGGDTQYF.

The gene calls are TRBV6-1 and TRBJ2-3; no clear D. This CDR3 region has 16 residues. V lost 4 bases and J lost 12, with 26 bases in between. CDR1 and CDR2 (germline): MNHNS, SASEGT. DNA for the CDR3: TGTGCCAGCAGTGCCACCGGGCTAAGGGCCAAAAATATTCAGTATTTT. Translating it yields CASSATGLRAKNIQYF.

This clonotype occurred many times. The CDR3 here is CASSLVPAETQYF. The CDR3 DNA reads as TGTGCCAGCAGCTTGGTCCCAGCAGAGACCCAGTACTTC. V is TRBV5-4 and J is TRBJ2-5; D is unclear. The CDR3 has 13 residues. Looked up from germline, CDR1 is SGHNT and CDR2 is YYREEE (reference sequence). Trimming removed 0 bases at V and 4 bases at J, with 7 bases between.

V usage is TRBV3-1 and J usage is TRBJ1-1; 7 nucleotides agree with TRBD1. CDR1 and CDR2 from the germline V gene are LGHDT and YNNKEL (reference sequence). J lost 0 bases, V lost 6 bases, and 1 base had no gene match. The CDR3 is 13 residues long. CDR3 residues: CASRGQVNTEAFF. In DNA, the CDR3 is TGTGCCAGCAGAGGACAGGTGAACACTGAAGCTTTCTTT.

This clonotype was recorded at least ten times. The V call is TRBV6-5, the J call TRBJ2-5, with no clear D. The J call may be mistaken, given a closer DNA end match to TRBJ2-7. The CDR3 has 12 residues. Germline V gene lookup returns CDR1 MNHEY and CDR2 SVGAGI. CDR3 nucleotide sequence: TGTGCCAGCAGGTATCGGAGAGACGAGCAGTACGTC. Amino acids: CASRYRRDEQYV.

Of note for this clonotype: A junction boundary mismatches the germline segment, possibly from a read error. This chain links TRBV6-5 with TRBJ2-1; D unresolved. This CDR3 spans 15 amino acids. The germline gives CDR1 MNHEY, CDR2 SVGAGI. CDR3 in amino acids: CASSYGRANINEQFF. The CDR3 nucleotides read TGTGCCAGCAGTTATGGACGTGCGAACATCAATGAGCAGTTCTTT.

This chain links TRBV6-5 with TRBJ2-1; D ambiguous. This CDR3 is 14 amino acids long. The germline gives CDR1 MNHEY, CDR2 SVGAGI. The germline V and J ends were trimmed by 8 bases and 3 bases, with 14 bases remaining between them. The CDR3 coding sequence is TGTGCCAGCGGTTTGAATTCCATCTACAATGAGCAGTTCTTC. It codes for CASGLNSIYNEQFF.

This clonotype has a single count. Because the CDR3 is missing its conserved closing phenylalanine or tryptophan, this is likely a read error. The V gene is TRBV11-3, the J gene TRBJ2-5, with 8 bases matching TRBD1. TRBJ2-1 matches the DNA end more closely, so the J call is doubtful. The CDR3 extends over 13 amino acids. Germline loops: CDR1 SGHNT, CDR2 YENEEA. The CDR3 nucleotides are TGTGCCAGCAGCCAGGGACAGGAAGAGACCCAGTTCTTG. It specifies CASSQGQEETQFL.

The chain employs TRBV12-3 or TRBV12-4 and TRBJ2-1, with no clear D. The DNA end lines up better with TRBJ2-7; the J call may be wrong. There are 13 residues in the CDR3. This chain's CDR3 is CASSLADAYEQYV. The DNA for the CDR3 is TGTGCCAGCAGTTTAGCGGACGCTTACGAGCAGTACGTC.

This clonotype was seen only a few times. CDR3 protein: CASSLWGSGRGPYNEQFF. The CDR3 region has the DNA TGTGCCAGCAGCCTTTGGGGTAGCGGGAGAGGCCCCTACAATGAGCAGTTCTTC. The V call is TRBV14, the J call TRBJ2-1; 9 bases are a match to TRBD2. Germline V gene sequence: CDR1 SGHDN, CDR2 FVKESK. The CDR3 extends over 18 amino acids. The trim removed 4 bases at V and 2 bases at J, leaving 12 bases unmatched.

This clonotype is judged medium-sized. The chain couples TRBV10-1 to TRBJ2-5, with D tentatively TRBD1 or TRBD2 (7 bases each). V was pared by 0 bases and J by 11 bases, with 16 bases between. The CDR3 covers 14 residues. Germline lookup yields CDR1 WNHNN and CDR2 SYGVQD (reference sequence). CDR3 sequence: CASSESGQAGEQYF. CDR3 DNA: TGCGCCAGCAGTGAGTCAGGACAGGCGGGAGAGCAGTACTTC.

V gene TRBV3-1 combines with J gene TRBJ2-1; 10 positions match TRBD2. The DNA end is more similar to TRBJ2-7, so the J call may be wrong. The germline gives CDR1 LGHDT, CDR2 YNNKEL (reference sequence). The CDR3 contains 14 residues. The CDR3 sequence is CASSLTSGTYEQYV. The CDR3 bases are TGTGCCAGCAGCCTCACTAGCGGGACCTACGAGCAGTACGTC.

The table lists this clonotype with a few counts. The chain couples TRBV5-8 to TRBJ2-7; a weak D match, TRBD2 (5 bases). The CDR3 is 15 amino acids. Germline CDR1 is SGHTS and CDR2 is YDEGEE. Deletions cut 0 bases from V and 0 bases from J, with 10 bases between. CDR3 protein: CASSLEGGSSYEQYV. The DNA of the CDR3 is TGTGCCAGCAGCTTGGAAGGTGGGAGCTCCTACGAGCAGTACGTC.